These T cell receptor beta chains were read from a single sample in a study of CD8+ T cells in alopecia areata. Sequencing was performed with immunoSEQ multiplex PCR; in TCRdb, only in-frame clones are kept and a portion is missing. Of 190,000 or so clones listed, under 60% are singletons. The starting material was CD8+ T cells sorted from blood, obtained at week 24, from a patient treated with tofacitinib. Receptor source: a human donor with alopecia areata. Each CDR3 is given with its conserved first and last residue. Each record gives: CDR3 protein, CDR3 DNA, clone size, V gene, D gene, J gene. A D gene is named only where the DNA matches it firmly. Clone size, where shown, is once, few, many, or a class for clones that have expanded.

CASSLGGRQETQYF | TGTGCTAGCAGCTTGGGGGGGCGTCAAGAGACCCAGTACTTC | - | TRBV7-7 | - | TRBJ2-5
CASSRNRYQETQYF | TGTGCCAGCAGCCGAAACAGATACCAAGAGACCCAGTACTTC | - | TRBV13 | - | TRBJ2-5
CASTSHVQGSNYGYTF | TGTGCCAGCACCTCTCACGTCCAAGGCTCTAACTATGGCTACACCTTC | - | TRBV27 | - | TRBJ1-2
CASSYRGQKLYNEQFF | TGTGCCAGCAGCTATAGAGGACAGAAGCTTTACAATGAGCAGTTCTTC | - | TRBV11-2 | - | TRBJ2-1
CATSEGGGQPQHF | TGTGCCACATCCGAGGGGGGCGGACAGCCCCAGCATTTT | - | TRBV25-1 | - | TRBJ1-5
CAWSDSFREQFF | TGTGCCTGGAGTGACAGCTTTCGGGAGCAGTTCTTC | - | TRBV30 | - | TRBJ2-1
CASSEGLDQPQHF | TGTGCCAGCAGTGAAGGTCTGGATCAGCCCCAGCATTTT | - | TRBV2 | - | TRBJ1-5
CAWSSGTRTYGYTF | TGTGCCTGGAGTTCCGGGACTCGCACCTATGGCTACACCTTC | - | TRBV30 | - | TRBJ1-2
CSVGTGEGYEQYF | TGCAGCGTTGGGACAGGGGAAGGGTACGAGCAGTACTTC | few | TRBV29-1 | TRBD1 | TRBJ2-7
CASGVAYEQYF | TGTGCCAGCGGGGTAGCCTACGAGCAGTACTTC | few | TRBV2 | - | TRBJ2-7
CSVRFGPGLGYTF | TGCAGCGTGCGATTCGGACCGGGCTTGGGCTACACCTTC | - | TRBV29-1 | - | TRBJ1-2
CASSSRQEGHTGELFF | TGCGCCAGCAGCTCCCGACAAGAGGGGCACACCGGGGAGCTGTTTTTT | few | TRBV5-1 | - | TRBJ2-2
CASSLGAGELFF | TGTGCCAGCAGCTTAGGGGCCGGGGAGCTGTTTTTT | - | TRBV7-9 | - | TRBJ2-2
CAGSREAFF | TGTGCCGGCTCAAGGGAAGCTTTCTTT | - | TRBV30 | - | TRBJ1-1